The entry below describes one TCR beta chain. Per the authors' pipeline: Cell counts per sample came from amplifying reference gene primers. TCRdb's table, derived via immunoSEQ multiplex PCR, lists solely in-frame clones and lacks some. D and trimming come from the DNA, and the V and J calls and clone size come from that table. The table shows 250,000 to 400,000 clones, with about 90% occurring only once. Seattle patient enrollment occurred during active infection, with longitudinal follow-up thereafter. This entry is derived from a study of blood T cell repertoires in COVID-19. Study details: Researchers got acute and convalescent COVID-19 samples from the United States, Italy and Spain. From T cells, B-cell-depleted T cells, or PBMCs came the material, which was cDNA or gDNA.

After removal of 4 bases from V and 7 bases from J, the junction contained 4 bases not matched to a gene. The germline gives CDR1 SNHLY, CDR2 FYNNEI. The length of the CDR3 is 14 residues. This receptor was identified in a woman aged 25-40 years with COVID-19, enrolled during active disease. The sequenced material came from peripheral blood. The V call is TRBV2, the J call TRBJ1-4, with 9 positions matching TRBD1. The DNA for the CDR3 is TGTGCCAGCAGTGCCGGGACAGGGTCTGAAAAACTGTTTTTT. This gives the protein CASSAGTGSEKLFF.